Included here is one TCR beta chain sequence, with context. Its antigen is still unknown. Once extracted for a subset, genomic DNA was divided evenly among several immunoSEQ plates. This table comes from immunoSEQ multiplex PCR, and its TCRdb copy is limited to in-frame clones, with some not included. The sample holds approximately 2.4 million clones, approximately 94% seen once. V dropped 0 bases and J dropped 2 bases, with 13 bases sitting between them. Germline assignment: CDR1 MGHRA and CDR2 YSYEKL. The CDR3 has 16 residues. This specimen belongs to a study of shared clonotypes between healthy human individuals. Overall study findings and caveats: The sharing of 4.5% to 5% of naive CD4 clonotypes was seen across several donors.

This receptor was obtained from a young man in good health. This chain joins TRBV4-1 and TRBJ1-2; D is possibly TRBD1 (5 bases). The specimen sequenced was naive CD4+ T cells sorted from blood. Subset here: CD45RA+ positively selected. For the CDR3, the DNA is TGCGCCAGCAGCCAAGAAGGGCAGGGAGGGAACTATGGCTACACCTTC. This gives the protein CASSQEGQGGNYGYTF.